This T cell receptor beta chain comes out of a study of CD8 T cells in ankylosing spondylitis. By quantitative 5'-RACE with molecular barcodes, the TCR beta libraries were made. TCRdb processed the 5' RACE reads anew with MiXCR; each CDR3 protein has one entry. The sample shows over 150,000 distinct CDR3 sequences, 15% to 20% of them seen only once. Overall study findings and caveats: Reportedly, matched ankylosing spondylitis synovial fluid was significantly enriched for disease-linked clones.

This clonotype was counted a few times. The antigen remains unidentified. The CDR3 loop spans 17 amino acids. Unmatched junction bases numbered 11, after V lost 3 bases and J lost 4 bases. The rearrangement uses TRBV12-3 or TRBV12-4 and TRBJ2-3, with 9 bases lining up with TRBD2. This receptor was identified in a male donor between 5 and 35 years old with ankylosing spondylitis or in good health (not recorded which). The sequenced sample consisted of blood, either unsorted or a sorted T cell fraction (not recorded which). The CDR3 sequence: CASSFQVSGREADTQYF. Written as DNA, the CDR3 is TGTGCCAGCAGTTTCCAAGTTAGCGGGAGAGAGGCAGATACGCAGTATTTT.